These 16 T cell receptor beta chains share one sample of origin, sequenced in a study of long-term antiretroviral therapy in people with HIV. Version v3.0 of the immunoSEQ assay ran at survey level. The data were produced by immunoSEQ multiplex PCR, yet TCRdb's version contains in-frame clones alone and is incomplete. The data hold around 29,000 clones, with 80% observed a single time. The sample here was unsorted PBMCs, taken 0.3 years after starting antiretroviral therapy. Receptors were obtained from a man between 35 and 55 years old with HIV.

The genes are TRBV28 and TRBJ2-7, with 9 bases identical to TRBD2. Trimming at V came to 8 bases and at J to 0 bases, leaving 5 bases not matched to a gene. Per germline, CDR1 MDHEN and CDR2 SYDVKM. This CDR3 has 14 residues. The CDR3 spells CASQTSGASYEQYF. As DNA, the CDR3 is TGTGCCAGCCAGACTAGCGGAGCCTCCTACGAGCAGTACTTC.

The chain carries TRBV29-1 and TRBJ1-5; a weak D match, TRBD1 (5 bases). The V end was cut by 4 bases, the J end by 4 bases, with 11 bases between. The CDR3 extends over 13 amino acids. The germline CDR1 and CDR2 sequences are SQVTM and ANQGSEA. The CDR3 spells CSVGGAGNQPQHF. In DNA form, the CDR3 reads TGCAGCGTTGGTGGGGCCGGGAATCAGCCCCAGCATTTT.

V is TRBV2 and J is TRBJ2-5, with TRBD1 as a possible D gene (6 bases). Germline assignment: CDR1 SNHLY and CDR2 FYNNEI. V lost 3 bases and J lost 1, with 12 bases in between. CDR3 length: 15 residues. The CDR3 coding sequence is TGTGCCAGCAGTGACAGGTGGACAGTCCAAGAGACCCAGTACTTC. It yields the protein CASSDRWTVQETQYF.

The CDR3 bases are TGTGCCACCAGCAGAGCGGTCCTAGCGGTTAGCTCTGGGGCCAACGTCCTGACTTTC. It is translated as CATSRAVLAVSSGANVLTF. V gene TRBV15 combines with J gene TRBJ2-6, with 7 bases matching TRBD2. CDR3 size: 19 residues. V dropped 1 base and J dropped 0; count of bases not matched to a gene: 9. Germline CDR1 and CDR2: LNHNV and YYDKDF (reference sequence).

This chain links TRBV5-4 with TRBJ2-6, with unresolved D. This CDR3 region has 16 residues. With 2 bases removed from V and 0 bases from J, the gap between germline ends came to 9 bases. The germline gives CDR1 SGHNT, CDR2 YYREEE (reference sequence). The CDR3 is CASSFPTVSGANVLTF. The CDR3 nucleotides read TGTGCCAGCAGCTTTCCGACCGTCTCTGGGGCCAACGTCCTGACTTTC.

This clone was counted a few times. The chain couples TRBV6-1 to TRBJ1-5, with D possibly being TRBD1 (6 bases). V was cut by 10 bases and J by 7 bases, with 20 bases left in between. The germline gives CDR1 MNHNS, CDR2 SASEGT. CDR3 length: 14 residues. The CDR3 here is CATFEQGSGQPQHF. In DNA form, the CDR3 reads TGTGCCACCTTCGAACAGGGCTCAGGGCAGCCCCAGCATTTT.

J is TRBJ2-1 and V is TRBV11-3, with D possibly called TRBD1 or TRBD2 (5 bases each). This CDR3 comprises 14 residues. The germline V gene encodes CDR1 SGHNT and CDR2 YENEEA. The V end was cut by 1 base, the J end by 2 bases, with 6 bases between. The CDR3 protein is CASSLVGAYNEQFF. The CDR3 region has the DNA TGTGCCAGCAGCTTAGTGGGGGCCTACAATGAGCAGTTCTTC.

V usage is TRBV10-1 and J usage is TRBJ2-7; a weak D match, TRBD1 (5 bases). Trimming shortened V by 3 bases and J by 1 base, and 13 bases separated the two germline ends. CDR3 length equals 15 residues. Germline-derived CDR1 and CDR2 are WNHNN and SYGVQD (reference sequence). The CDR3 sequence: CASSESTGPSYEQYF. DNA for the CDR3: TGCGCCAGCAGTGAAAGTACAGGACCGTCCTACGAGCAGTACTTC.

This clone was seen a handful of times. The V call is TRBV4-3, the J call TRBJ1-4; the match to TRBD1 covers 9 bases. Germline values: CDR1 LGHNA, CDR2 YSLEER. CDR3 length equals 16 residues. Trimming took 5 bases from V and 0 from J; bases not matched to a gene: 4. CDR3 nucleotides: TGCGCCAGCAGCGCCCGACAGGGGGCAACTAATGAAAAACTGTTTTTT. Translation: CASSARQGATNEKLFF.

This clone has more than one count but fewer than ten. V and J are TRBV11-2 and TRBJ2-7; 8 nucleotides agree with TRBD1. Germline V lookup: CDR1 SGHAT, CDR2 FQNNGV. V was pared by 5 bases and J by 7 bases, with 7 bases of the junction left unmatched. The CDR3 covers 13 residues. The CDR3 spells CASSPDRVREQYF. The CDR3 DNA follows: TGTGCCAGCAGCCCGGACAGGGTGAGAGAGCAGTACTTC.

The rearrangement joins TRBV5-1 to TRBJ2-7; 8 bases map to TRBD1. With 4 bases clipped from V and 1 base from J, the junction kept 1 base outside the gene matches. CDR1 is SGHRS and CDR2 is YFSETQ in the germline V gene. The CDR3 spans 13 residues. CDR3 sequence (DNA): TGCGCCAGCAGCAGGGACAGGTCCTACGAGCAGTACTTC. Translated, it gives CASSRDRSYEQYF.

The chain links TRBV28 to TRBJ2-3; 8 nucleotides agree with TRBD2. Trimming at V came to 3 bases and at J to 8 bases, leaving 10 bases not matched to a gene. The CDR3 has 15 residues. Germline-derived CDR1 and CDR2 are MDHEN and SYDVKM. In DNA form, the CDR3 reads TGTGCCAGCAGTTTCGGGGGACTGGGACTAGTTACGCAGTATTTT. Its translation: CASSFGGLGLVTQYF.

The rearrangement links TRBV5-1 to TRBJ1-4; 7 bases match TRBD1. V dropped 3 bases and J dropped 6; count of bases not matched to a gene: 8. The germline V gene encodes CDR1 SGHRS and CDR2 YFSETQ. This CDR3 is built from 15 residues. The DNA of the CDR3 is TGCGCCAGCAGCTCCGCGGAGGGGGCGCATGAAAAACTGTTTTTT. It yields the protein CASSSAEGAHEKLFF.

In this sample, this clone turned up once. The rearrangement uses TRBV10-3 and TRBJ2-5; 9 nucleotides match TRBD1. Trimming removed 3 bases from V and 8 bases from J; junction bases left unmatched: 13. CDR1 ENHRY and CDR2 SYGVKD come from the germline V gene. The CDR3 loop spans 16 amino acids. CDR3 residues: CAISDPKDRGLDTQYF. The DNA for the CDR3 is TGTGCCATCAGTGACCCAAAGGACAGGGGCCTAGATACCCAGTACTTC.

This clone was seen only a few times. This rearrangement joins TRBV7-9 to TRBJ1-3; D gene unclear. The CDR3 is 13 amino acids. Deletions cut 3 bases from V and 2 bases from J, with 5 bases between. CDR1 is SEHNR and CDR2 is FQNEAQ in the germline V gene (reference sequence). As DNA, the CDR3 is TGTGCCAGCAGCTTTGGAACTGGAAACACCATATATTTT. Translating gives CASSFGTGNTIYF.

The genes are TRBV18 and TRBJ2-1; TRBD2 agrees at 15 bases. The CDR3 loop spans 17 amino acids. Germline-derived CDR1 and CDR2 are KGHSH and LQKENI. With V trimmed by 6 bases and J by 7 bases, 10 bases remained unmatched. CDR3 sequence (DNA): TGTGCCAGCTCTCCGGGACTAGCGGGAGGCAATAGAAATGAGCAGTTCTTC. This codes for CASSPGLAGGNRNEQFF. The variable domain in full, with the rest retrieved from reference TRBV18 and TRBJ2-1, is NAGVMQNPRHLVRRRGQEARLRCSPMKGHSHVYWYRQLPEEGLKFMVYLQKENIIDESGMPKERFSAEFPKEGPSILRIQQVVRGDSAAYFCASSPGLAGGNRNEQFFGPGTRLTVL.